The 17 T cell receptor beta chains below come from one sample, sequenced in a study of blood T cell repertoires in COVID-19. The table came from immunoSEQ multiplex PCR; TCRdb's copy has only in-frame clones and leaves some out. The sample lists around 370,000 clones, about nine tenths occurring once. Sample: peripheral blood. All receptors come from a woman aged 70 to 79 with COVID-19, enrolled during active disease.

This chain connects TRBV5-4 to TRBJ1-5; 7 nucleotides align to TRBD1. Trimming removed 4 bases from V and 9 bases from J; junction bases left unmatched: 7. Per germline, CDR1 SGHNT and CDR2 YYREEE (reference sequence). The CDR3 is made up of 13 amino acids. The CDR3 reads CASSQGQGGPQHF. The DNA for the CDR3 is TGTGCCAGCAGCCAGGGGCAGGGGGGGCCCCAGCATTTT.

This chain joins TRBV6-5 and TRBJ1-2; D gene unclear. CDR3 length: 12 amino acids. Germline CDR1 is MNHEY and CDR2 is SVGAGI. The V gene lost 7 bases and the J gene lost 1 base, with 7 bases spanning the gap. The CDR3 DNA follows: TGTGCCAGCAACAATGGTAACTATGGCTACACCTTC. Translated: CASNNGNYGYTF.

The chain joins TRBV2 to TRBJ1-5, with D possibly being TRBD1 (5 bases). The CDR3 consists of 16 residues. Germline V gives CDR1 SNHLY, CDR2 FYNNEI. The V and J ends lost 4 bases and 1 base respectively, with 14 bases between them. Here the CDR3 DNA reads TGTGCCAGCAGTGTTGAGCGGGGGGGGAGCAATCAGCCCCAGCATTTT. Translated, it gives CASSVERGGSNQPQHF.

This clone appeared once. The chain joins TRBV19 to TRBJ2-5; a possible D gene is TRBD2 (5 bases). Germline lookup yields CDR1 LNHDA and CDR2 SQIVND (reference sequence). This CDR3 is built from 13 residues. Trimming left V 5 bases short and J 7 bases short, with 14 bases between. The CDR3 reads CASSPGGSGTQYF. In DNA form, the CDR3 reads TGTGCCAGTAGTCCAGGAGGCTCGGGGACCCAGTACTTC.

The rearrangement joins TRBV19 to TRBJ1-2; 10 positions match TRBD1. The V gene's germline CDR1 is LNHDA and CDR2 SQIVND (reference sequence). This CDR3 comprises 14 residues. The ends lost 7 bases at V and 5 bases at J; junction bases unmatched: 7. The CDR3 nucleotides read TGTGCCAGTAATCCGGGACAGGGGCTATATGGCTACACCTTC. Its translation is CASNPGQGLYGYTF.

The chain links TRBV30 to TRBJ1-1, with 11 positions matching TRBD1. V lost 2 bases, J lost 9 bases, and 11 bases stayed unmatched. Germline V gene sequence: CDR1 GTSNPN, CDR2 SVGIG (reference sequence). This CDR3 contains 15 residues. CDR3 sequence: CAWSLGADRGHKAFF. Written as DNA, the CDR3 is TGTGCCTGGAGTCTCGGGGCGGACAGGGGGCATAAAGCTTTCTTT.

CDR3 protein: CASSPRWDSSYEQYF. The DNA for the CDR3 is TGTGCCAGCAGCCCCCGTTGGGACAGCTCCTACGAGCAGTACTTC. This chain links TRBV5-5 with TRBJ2-7; 7 nucleotides match TRBD1. Per the germline V gene, CDR1 is SGHKS and CDR2 is YYEKEE (reference sequence). The ends lost 4 bases at V and 0 bases at J; junction bases unmatched: 7. This CDR3 region has 15 residues.

This clone was picked up a small number of times. The V gene is TRBV5-6, the J gene TRBJ1-1, with D uncertain. Germline CDR1 reads SGHDT; CDR2 reads YYEEEE. This CDR3 has 14 residues. V was shortened by 3 bases and J by 0 bases, with 9 bases between the two germline ends. DNA for the CDR3: TGTGCCAGCAGCTCATTAGACATGAACACTGAAGCTTTCTTT. Encoded protein: CASSSLDMNTEAFF. Variable domain in full (rest from reference TRBV5-6 and TRBJ1-1): DAGVTQSPTHLIKTRGQQVTLRCSPKSGHDTVSWYQQALGQGPQFIFQYYEEEERQRGNFPDRFSGHQFPNYSSELNVNALLLGDSALYLCASSSLDMNTEAFFGQGTRLTVV.

The V call is TRBV5-1, the J call TRBJ2-1; D call uncertain. Deletions cut 0 bases from V and 1 base from J, with 8 bases between. Germline V gene sequence: CDR1 SGHRS, CDR2 YFSETQ. This CDR3 has 15 amino acids. CDR3 residues: CASSLGVESYNEQFF. The CDR3 DNA follows: TGCGCCAGCAGCTTGGGAGTAGAGTCCTACAATGAGCAGTTCTTC.

The chain couples TRBV5-1 to TRBJ2-1; 9 bases fit TRBD2. The J segment lost 5 bases and the V segment lost 1 base, leaving 13 bases of the junction unmatched. Germline V gene sequence: CDR1 SGHRS, CDR2 YFSETQ. This CDR3 is 18 amino acids long. DNA of the CDR3: TGCGCCAGCAGCTTGACAATAGTGGCTAGCGGGGATCACAATGAGCAGTTCTTC. This translates into CASSLTIVASGDHNEQFF. Filled out from reference TRBV5-1 and TRBJ2-1, the complete variable domain reads KAGVTQTPRYLIKTRGQQVTLSCSPISGHRSVSWYQQTPGQGLQFLFEYFSETQRNKGNFPGRFSGRQFSNSRSEMNVSTLELGDSALYLCASSLTIVASGDHNEQFFGPGTRLTVL.

The CDR3 DNA follows: TGTGCCAGCAGCGTTTACAGGAGCTCCTACGAGCAGTACTTC. Translation gives CASSVYRSSYEQYF. This chain joins TRBV5-4 and TRBJ2-7; maybe TRBD1 (5 bases). Trimming cost V 4 bases and J 0 bases, with 11 bases left between them. The CDR3 spans 14 residues. CDR1 and CDR2 (germline): SGHNT, YYREEE (reference sequence).

The chain uses TRBV6-5 and TRBJ1-2, with 9 bases aligning to TRBD1. The junction had 7 bases not matched to a gene; V was cut back by 2 bases and J by 6 bases. The CDR3 has 15 residues. Germline CDR1 MNHEY, CDR2 SVGAGI. CDR3 in DNA: TGTGCCAGCAGTTACGCGGACAGGGGAATGGATGGCTACACCTTC. Encoded protein: CASSYADRGMDGYTF.

This chain uses TRBV2 with TRBJ2-1; maybe TRBD2 (5 bases). Germline V gives CDR1 SNHLY, CDR2 FYNNEI. V was pared by 4 bases and J by 4 bases, with 8 bases between. The CDR3 totals 13 residues. The CDR3, as DNA: TGTGCCAGCAGTGTGACTACTTACAATGAGCAGTTCTTC. It specifies CASSVTTYNEQFF.

This clone has a handful of counts. The rearrangement uses TRBV19 and TRBJ1-1, with 10 bases fitting TRBD1. This CDR3 is built from 14 residues. Per the germline V gene, CDR1 is LNHDA and CDR2 is SQIVND (reference sequence). Germline trimming cut 9 bases from V and 8 bases from J; bases unmatched to any gene: 12. For the CDR3, the DNA is TGTGCCAGCGGCTGGGACAGGGGCTCCCCCGAAGCTTTCTTT. Residues: CASGWDRGSPEAFF.

CDR3 sequence reads: CAISEPGQLSYEQYF. DNA of the CDR3: TGTGCCATCAGTGAACCGGGACAGCTATCCTACGAGCAGTACTTC. The chain carries TRBV10-3 and TRBJ2-7; 7 bases are a match to TRBD1. The trim removed 3 bases at V and 1 base at J, leaving 6 bases unmatched. The CDR3 contains 15 residues. Per the germline V gene, CDR1 is ENHRY and CDR2 is SYGVKD.

The rearrangement links TRBV5-1 to TRBJ1-3; tentative D call: TRBD1 (6 bases). Germline assignment: CDR1 SGHRS and CDR2 YFSETQ. The CDR3 runs to 16 residues. V was cut by 0 bases and J by 0 bases, with 10 bases left in between. The CDR3 DNA reads TGCGCCAGCAGCTTGGGAGGACAGTTCTCTGGAAACACCATATATTTT. This gives the protein CASSLGGQFSGNTIYF. The entire variable domain, with the rest obtained from reference TRBV5-1 and TRBJ1-3, is as follows: KAGVTQTPRYLIKTRGQQVTLSCSPISGHRSVSWYQQTPGQGLQFLFEYFSETQRNKGNFPGRFSGRQFSNSRSEMNVSTLELGDSALYLCASSLGGQFSGNTIYFGEGSWLTVV.

The chain recombines TRBV28 with TRBJ1-2, with 8 bases identical to TRBD1. The CDR3 loop spans 13 amino acids. The germline V gene encodes CDR1 MDHEN and CDR2 SYDVKM. V lost 7 bases, J lost 7 bases, and 8 bases stayed unmatched. The CDR3 sequence: CASNNIGQGGYTF. The CDR3 DNA reads as TGTGCCAGCAATAATATCGGACAGGGTGGCTACACCTTC.